This is a list of T cell receptor beta chains from one sample in a study of CD8 T cells in Susac syndrome. TCRdb re-called the immunoSEQ multiplex PCR reads with MiXCR, one entry per CDR3 protein. The sample holds around 150,000 distinct CDR3 sequences, 90% to 95% seen once. Input material: CD4+ T cells from PBMCs. The source is a human donor in good health. Each CDR3 is given with its conserved first and last residue. The order of the fields is V gene, clone size, D gene, J gene, CDR3 DNA, CDR3 protein. A D gene is named only where the DNA matches it firmly. Expanded clones get a size class; other rows say once, few or many, or leave the size out.

v_call: TRBV29-1; clone_size: NA; d_call: TRBD2; j_call: TRBJ2-1; cdr3_nt: TGCAGCGTGATGGGACTAGCGGAGCTCTCCTACAATGAGCAGTTCTTC; cdr3_aa: CSVMGLAELSYNEQFF
v_call: TRBV3-1; clone_size: NA; d_call: NA; j_call: TRBJ2-7; cdr3_nt: TGTGCCAGCAGCCAGAAGGGACTCACCGGCTACTACGAGCAGTACTTC; cdr3_aa: CASSQKGLTGYYEQYF
v_call: TRBV6-2/TRBV6-3; clone_size: NA; d_call: TRBD1; j_call: TRBJ1-6; cdr3_nt: TGTGCCAGCAGCGGGACAGGACCCCCTTCACCCCTCCACTTT; cdr3_aa: CASSGTGPPSPLHF
v_call: TRBV20-1; clone_size: NA; d_call: NA; j_call: TRBJ2-5; cdr3_nt: TGCAGTGCTACCGGGGGGCGGTCCTCCCAAGAGACCCAGTACTTC; cdr3_aa: CSATGGRSSQETQYF
v_call: TRBV15; clone_size: NA; d_call: NA; j_call: TRBJ1-3; cdr3_nt: TGTGCCACCGGAACTGGAAACACCATATATTTT; cdr3_aa: CATGTGNTIYF
v_call: TRBV30; clone_size: NA; d_call: NA; j_call: TRBJ1-5; cdr3_nt: TGTGCCTGGAGTGAGGCCGCAAATCAGCCCCAGCATTTT; cdr3_aa: CAWSEAANQPQHF
v_call: TRBV6-6; clone_size: NA; d_call: NA; j_call: TRBJ2-7; cdr3_nt: TGTGCCAGCAGTCAACGACTGTCCAGGCCGACCTACGAGCAGTACTTC; cdr3_aa: CASSQRLSRPTYEQYF
v_call: TRBV20-1; clone_size: NA; d_call: TRBD1; j_call: TRBJ2-7; cdr3_nt: TGCAGTGCACCGGGACAGGGGCACGAGCAGTACTTC; cdr3_aa: CSAPGQGHEQYF
v_call: TRBV9; clone_size: NA; d_call: TRBD1; j_call: TRBJ2-7; cdr3_nt: TGTGCCAGCAGCCGCCGGGAAGGGGGCGACGAGCAGTACTTC; cdr3_aa: CASSRREGGDEQYF
v_call: TRBV7-9; clone_size: NA; d_call: NA; j_call: TRBJ2-6; cdr3_nt: TGTGCCAGCACAGGCGCGCTTGAGGCCAACGTCCTGACTTTC; cdr3_aa: CASTGALEANVLTF
v_call: TRBV29-1; clone_size: NA; d_call: TRBD1; j_call: TRBJ1-1; cdr3_nt: TGCAGCGTTGATCAAGGGGGCCTGAACACTGAAGCTTTCTTT; cdr3_aa: CSVDQGGLNTEAFF
v_call: TRBV6-5; clone_size: NA; d_call: NA; j_call: TRBJ1-1; cdr3_nt: TGTGCCAGCAGAACAGGGATTGGGAGCGCTGAAGCTTTCTTT; cdr3_aa: CASRTGIGSAEAFF
v_call: TRBV29-1; clone_size: NA; d_call: TRBD2; j_call: TRBJ2-3; cdr3_nt: TGCAGCGGCTCCCGGGGGGGCCGAACAGATACGCAGTATTTT; cdr3_aa: CSGSRGGRTDTQYF
v_call: TRBV20-1; clone_size: once; d_call: NA; j_call: TRBJ2-3; cdr3_nt: TGCAGTGCTAGAGATATAATGGCTAGCACAGATACGCAGTATTTT; cdr3_aa: CSARDIMASTDTQYF
v_call: TRBV6-5; clone_size: once; d_call: TRBD1; j_call: TRBJ2-7; cdr3_nt: TGTGCCAGCAGTTACTCCGGGGACAGCTCCTACGAGCAGTACTTC; cdr3_aa: CASSYSGDSSYEQYF
v_call: TRBV30; clone_size: few; d_call: NA; j_call: TRBJ1-2; cdr3_nt: TGTGCCTGGAGTCCCCAGTCCTCGAGGGGCTACACCTTC; cdr3_aa: CAWSPQSSRGYTF
v_call: TRBV20-1; clone_size: NA; d_call: NA; j_call: TRBJ2-5; cdr3_nt: TGCAGTGCTAGAGATAGCCCGGGCTCGGGCGAGACCCAGTACTTC; cdr3_aa: CSARDSPGSGETQYF
v_call: TRBV7-9; clone_size: NA; d_call: TRBD1; j_call: TRBJ1-2; cdr3_nt: TGTGCCAGCAGCTCCTACAGGGGGCTTGACTATGGCTACACCTTC; cdr3_aa: CASSSYRGLDYGYTF
v_call: TRBV7-8; clone_size: NA; d_call: TRBD1; j_call: TRBJ1-6; cdr3_nt: TGTGCCAGCAGCACCCGGGGACAGAATTATAATTCACCCCTCCACTTT; cdr3_aa: CASSTRGQNYNSPLHF
v_call: TRBV4-2; clone_size: NA; d_call: NA; j_call: TRBJ2-1; cdr3_nt: TGTGCCAGCAGCCAAGATTCGGGGTTACCATACAATGAGCAGTTCTTC; cdr3_aa: CASSQDSGLPYNEQFF
v_call: TRBV7-2; clone_size: few; d_call: NA; j_call: TRBJ2-7; cdr3_nt: TGTGCCAGCAGCTTAGCCCCACAGGGTGCCTCCGAGCAGTACTTC; cdr3_aa: CASSLAPQGASEQYF
v_call: TRBV20-1; clone_size: NA; d_call: NA; j_call: TRBJ2-7; cdr3_nt: TGCAGTGCTTCCGGGGCACAGGGCGTCATTGACGAGCAGTACTTC; cdr3_aa: CSASGAQGVIDEQYF
v_call: TRBV27; clone_size: NA; d_call: NA; j_call: TRBJ1-6; cdr3_nt: TGTGCCAGCCGGGACATCCCTCGATATAATTCACCCCTCCACTTT; cdr3_aa: CASRDIPRYNSPLHF
v_call: TRBV9; clone_size: NA; d_call: NA; j_call: TRBJ1-2; cdr3_nt: TGTGCCAGCAGCGTAGACCGGGACAACTTATATGGCTACACCTTC; cdr3_aa: CASSVDRDNLYGYTF
v_call: TRBV29-1; clone_size: NA; d_call: NA; j_call: TRBJ2-5; cdr3_nt: TGCAGCGTTCGGTCGGAGACCCAGTACTTC; cdr3_aa: CSVRSETQYF
v_call: TRBV29-1; clone_size: NA; d_call: TRBD1; j_call: TRBJ1-4; cdr3_nt: TGCAGCGTTGGACAGGGTGGGGAAAAACTGTTTTTT; cdr3_aa: CSVGQGGEKLFF
v_call: TRBV20-1; clone_size: NA; d_call: TRBD2; j_call: TRBJ2-1; cdr3_nt: TGCAGTGCCTATAAGCGGGGGCACTCCTACAATGAGCAGTTCTTC; cdr3_aa: CSAYKRGHSYNEQFF
v_call: TRBV29-1; clone_size: NA; d_call: NA; j_call: TRBJ1-2; cdr3_nt: TGCAGCGTTGAAGAAAGAGGGGGGTGGCCCGGGGCTAACTATGGCTACACCTTC; cdr3_aa: CSVEERGGWPGANYGYTF
v_call: TRBV20-1; clone_size: few; d_call: NA; j_call: TRBJ2-4; cdr3_nt: TGCAGTGCTAGAGACGAAGGGAGAAACATTCAGTACTTC; cdr3_aa: CSARDEGRNIQYF